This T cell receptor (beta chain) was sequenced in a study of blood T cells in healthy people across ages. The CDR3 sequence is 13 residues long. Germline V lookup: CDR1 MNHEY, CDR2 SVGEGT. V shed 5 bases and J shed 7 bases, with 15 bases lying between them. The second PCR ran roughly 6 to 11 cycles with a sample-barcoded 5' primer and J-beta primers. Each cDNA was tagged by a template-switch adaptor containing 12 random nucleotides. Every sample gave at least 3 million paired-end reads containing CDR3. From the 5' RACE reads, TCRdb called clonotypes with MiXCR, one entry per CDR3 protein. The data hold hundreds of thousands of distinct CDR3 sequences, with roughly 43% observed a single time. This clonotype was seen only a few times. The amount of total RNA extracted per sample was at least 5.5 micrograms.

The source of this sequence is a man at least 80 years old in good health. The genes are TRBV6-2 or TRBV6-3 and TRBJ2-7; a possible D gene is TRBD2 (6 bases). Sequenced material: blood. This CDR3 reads CASSRGLGGEQYF. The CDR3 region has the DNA TGTGCCAGCAGTAGGGGACTCGGAGGGGAGCAGTACTTC.